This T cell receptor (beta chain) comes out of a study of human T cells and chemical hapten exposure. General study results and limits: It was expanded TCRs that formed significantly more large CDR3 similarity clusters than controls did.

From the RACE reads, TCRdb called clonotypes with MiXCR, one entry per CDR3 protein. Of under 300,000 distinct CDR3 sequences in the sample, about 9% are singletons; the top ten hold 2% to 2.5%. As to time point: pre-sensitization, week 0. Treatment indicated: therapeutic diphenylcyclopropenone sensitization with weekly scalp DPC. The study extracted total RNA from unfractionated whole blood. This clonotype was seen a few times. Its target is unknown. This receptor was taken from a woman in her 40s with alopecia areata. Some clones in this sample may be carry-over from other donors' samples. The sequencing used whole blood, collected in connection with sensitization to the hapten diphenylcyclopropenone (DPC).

DNA of the CDR3: TGTGCCAGCAGCCAAGCGGGCGGCCAACAAGAGACCCAGTACTTC. It specifies CASSQAGGQQETQYF. The chain recombines TRBV4-2 with TRBJ2-5; D ambiguous. CDR1 is LGHNA, CDR2 YNFKEQ, per germline. CDR3 length: 15 amino acids. V was shortened by 1 base and J by 2 bases, with 11 bases between the two germline ends.